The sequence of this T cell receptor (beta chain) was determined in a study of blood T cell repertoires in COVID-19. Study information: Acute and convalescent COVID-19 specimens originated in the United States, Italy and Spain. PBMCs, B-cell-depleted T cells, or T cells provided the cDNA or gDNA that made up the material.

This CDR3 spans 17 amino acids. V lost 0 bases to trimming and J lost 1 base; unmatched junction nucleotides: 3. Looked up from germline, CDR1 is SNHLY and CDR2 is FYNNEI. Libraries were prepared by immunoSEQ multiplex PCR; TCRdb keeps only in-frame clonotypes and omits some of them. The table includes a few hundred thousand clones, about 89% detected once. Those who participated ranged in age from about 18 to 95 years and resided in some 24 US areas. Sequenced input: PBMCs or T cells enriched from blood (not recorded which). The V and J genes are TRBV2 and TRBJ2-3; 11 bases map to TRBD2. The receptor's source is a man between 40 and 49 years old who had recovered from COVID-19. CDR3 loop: CASSEAVLAGGTDTQYF. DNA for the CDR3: TGTGCCAGCAGTGAAGCGGTACTAGCGGGAGGCACAGATACGCAGTATTTT.